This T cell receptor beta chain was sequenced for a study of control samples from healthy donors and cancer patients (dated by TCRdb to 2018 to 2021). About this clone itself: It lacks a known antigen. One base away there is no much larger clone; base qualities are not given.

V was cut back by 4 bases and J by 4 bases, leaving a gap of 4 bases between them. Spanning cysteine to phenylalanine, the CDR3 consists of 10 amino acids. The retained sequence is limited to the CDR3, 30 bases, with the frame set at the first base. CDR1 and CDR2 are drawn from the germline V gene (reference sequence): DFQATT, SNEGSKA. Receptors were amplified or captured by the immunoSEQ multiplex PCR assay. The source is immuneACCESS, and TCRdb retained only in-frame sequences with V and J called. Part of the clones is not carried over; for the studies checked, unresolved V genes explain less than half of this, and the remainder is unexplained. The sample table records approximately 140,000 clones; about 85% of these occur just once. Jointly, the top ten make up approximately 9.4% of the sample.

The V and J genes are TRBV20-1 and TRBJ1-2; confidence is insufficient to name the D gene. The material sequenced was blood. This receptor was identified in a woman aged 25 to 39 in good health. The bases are TGCAGTGCTACCAGCTATGGCTACACCTTC. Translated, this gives CSATSYGYTF.